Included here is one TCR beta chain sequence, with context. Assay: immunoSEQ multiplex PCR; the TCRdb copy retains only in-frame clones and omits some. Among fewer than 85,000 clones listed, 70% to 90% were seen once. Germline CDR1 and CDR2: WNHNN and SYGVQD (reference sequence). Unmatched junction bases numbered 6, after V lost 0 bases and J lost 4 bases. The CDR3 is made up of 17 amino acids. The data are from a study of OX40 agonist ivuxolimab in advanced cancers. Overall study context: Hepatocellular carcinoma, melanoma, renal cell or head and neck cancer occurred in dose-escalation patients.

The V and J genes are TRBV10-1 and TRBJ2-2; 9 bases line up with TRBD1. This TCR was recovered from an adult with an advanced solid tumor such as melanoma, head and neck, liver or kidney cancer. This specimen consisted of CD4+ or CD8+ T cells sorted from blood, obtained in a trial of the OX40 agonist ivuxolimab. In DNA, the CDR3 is TGCGCCAGCAGTGAGTCGTGGGGACAGGGTACCACCGGGGAGCTGTTTTTT. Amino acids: CASSESWGQGTTGELFF.